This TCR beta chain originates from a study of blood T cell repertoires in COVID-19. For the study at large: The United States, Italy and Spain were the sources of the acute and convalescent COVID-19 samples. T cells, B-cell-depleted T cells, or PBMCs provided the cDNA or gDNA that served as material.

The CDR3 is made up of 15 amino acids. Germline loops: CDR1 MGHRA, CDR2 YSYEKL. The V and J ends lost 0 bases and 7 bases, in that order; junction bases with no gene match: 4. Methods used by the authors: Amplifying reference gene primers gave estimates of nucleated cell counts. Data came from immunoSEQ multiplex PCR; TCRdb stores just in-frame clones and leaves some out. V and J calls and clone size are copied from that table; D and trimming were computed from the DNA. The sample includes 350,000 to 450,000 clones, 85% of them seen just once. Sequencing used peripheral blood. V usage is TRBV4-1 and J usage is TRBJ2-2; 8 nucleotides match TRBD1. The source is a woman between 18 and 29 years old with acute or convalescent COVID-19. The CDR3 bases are TGCGCCAGCAGCCAAGAGAGGACAGGGTACGGGGAGCTGTTTTTT. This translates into CASSQERTGYGELFF.